The TCR beta chain described here comes from a study of T cell responses to AZD1222 COVID-19 vaccine. For this clone: Its target is not known.

Notes on the study in general: White British ancestry dominated among donors, who included more females, and clonal diversity was possibly underestimated. Vaccine-associated CD4 TCRs spanned spike, dominant at 160-218 and 743-854. The breadth and depth of Spike-specific TCRs increased once two AZD1222 doses had been given. After the peak T cell response, and only then, were repertoires sampled.

CDR3 length: 15 residues. Trimming at V came to 0 bases and at J to 7 bases, leaving 8 bases not matched to a gene. The germline gives CDR1 ENHRY, CDR2 SYGVKD. Assay used: immunoSEQ multiplex PCR; TCRdb lists only in-frame clones, some missing. In the table there are 94,000 or so clones, 85% to 90% of which are singletons. This material consisted of peripheral blood, taken on day 0 of AZD1222 vaccination. This sequence was found in an adult in good health. The chain employs TRBV10-3 and TRBJ2-5; 7 nucleotides line up with TRBD1. The CDR3 nucleotides are TGTGCCATCAGTGAGTCTACAGGGGTCGGGGCGACCCAGTACTTC. It encodes CAISESTGVGATQYF.